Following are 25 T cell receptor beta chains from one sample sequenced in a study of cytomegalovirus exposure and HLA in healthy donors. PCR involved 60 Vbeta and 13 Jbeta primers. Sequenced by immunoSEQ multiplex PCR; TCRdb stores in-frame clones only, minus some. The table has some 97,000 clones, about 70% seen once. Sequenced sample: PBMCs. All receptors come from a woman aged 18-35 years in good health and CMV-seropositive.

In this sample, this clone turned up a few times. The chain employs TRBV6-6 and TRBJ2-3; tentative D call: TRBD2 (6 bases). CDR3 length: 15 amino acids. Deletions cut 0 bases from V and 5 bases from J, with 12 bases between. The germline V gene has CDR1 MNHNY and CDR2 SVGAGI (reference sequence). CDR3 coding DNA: TGTGCCAGCAGTTACTCGCGGGACGGTGTAGATACGCAGTATTTT. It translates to CASSYSRDGVDTQYF.

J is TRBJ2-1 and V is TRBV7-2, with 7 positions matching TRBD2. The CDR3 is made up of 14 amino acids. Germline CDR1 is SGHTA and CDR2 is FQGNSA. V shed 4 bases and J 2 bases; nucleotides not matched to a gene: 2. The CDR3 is CASSYGLAYNEQFF. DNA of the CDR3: TGTGCCAGCAGCTATGGACTAGCCTACAATGAGCAGTTCTTC. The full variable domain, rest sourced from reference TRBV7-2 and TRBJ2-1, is GAGVSQSPSNKVTEKGKDVELRCDPISGHTALYWYRQSLGQGLEFLIYFQGNSAPDKSGLPSDRFSAERTGGSVSTLTIQRTQQEDSAVYLCASSYGLAYNEQFFGPGTRLTVL.

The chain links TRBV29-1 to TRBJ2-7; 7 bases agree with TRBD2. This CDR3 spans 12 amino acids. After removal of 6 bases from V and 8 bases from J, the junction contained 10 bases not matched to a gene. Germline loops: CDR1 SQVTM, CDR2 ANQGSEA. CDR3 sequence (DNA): TGCAGCGTCAGAAGGGCGGGAGAAAAGCAGTACTTC. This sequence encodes CSVRRAGEKQYF.

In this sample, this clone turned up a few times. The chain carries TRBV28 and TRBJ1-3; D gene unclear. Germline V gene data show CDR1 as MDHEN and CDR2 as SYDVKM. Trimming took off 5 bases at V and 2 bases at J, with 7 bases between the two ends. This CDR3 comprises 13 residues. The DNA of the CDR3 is TGTGCCAGCAGTACTACGACTGGAAACACCATATATTTT. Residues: CASSTTTGNTIYF.

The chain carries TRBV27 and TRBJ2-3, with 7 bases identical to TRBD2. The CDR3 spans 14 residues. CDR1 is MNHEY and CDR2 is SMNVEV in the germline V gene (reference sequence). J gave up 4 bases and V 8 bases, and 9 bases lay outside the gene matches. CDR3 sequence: CASLGRDSPDTQYF. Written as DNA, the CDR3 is TGTGCCAGCCTAGGGAGGGATTCGCCAGATACGCAGTATTTT.

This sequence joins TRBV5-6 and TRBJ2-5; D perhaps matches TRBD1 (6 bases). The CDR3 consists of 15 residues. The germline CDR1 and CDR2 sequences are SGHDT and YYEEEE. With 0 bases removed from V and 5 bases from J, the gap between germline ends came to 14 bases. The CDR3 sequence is CASSLGHTGWETQYF. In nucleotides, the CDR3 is TGTGCCAGCAGCTTGGGGCACACAGGGTGGGAGACCCAGTACTTC.

The CDR3 DNA sequence: TGTGCCACCACAGGGTACGGGACCGGAGAGACGCAGTATTTT. It translates to CATTGYGTGETQYF. The gene calls are TRBV6-6 and TRBJ2-3; possibly TRBD1 for D (6 bases). The V end was cut by 10 bases, the J end by 9 bases, with 23 bases between. Germline V gene lookup returns CDR1 MNHNY and CDR2 SVGAGI (reference sequence). This CDR3 contains 14 residues.

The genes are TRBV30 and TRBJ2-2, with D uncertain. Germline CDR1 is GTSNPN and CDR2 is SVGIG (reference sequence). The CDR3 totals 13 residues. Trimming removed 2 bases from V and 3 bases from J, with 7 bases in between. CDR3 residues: CAWSPAYTGELFF. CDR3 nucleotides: TGTGCCTGGAGTCCAGCGTACACCGGGGAGCTGTTTTTT.

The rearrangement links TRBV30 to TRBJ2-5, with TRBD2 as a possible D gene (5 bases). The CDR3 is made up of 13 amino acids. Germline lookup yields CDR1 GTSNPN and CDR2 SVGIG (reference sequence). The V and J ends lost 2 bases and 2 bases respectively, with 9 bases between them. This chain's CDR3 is CAWSRRRQETQYF. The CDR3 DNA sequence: TGTGCCTGGAGTCGCCGGAGGCAAGAGACCCAGTACTTC.

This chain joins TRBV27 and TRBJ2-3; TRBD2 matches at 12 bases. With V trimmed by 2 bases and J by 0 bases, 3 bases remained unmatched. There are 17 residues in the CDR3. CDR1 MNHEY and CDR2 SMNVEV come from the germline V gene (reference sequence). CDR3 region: CASSLTGTSGSTDTQYF. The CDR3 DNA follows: TGTGCCAGCAGTTTAACCGGGACTAGCGGGAGCACAGATACGCAGTATTTT.

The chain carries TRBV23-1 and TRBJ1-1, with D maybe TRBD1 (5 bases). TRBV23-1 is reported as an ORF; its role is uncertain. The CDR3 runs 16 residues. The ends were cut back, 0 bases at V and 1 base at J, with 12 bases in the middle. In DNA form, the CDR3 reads TGCGCCAGCAGTCAATCAACCGGGGGAGGGAACACTGAAGCTTTCTTT. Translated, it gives CASSQSTGGGNTEAFF.

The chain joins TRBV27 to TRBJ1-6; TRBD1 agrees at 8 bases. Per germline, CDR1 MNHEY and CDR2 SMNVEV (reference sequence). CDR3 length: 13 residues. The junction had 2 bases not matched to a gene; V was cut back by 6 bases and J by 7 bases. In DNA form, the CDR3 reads TGTGCCAGCAGAGGGACAGGCAATTCACCCCTCCACTTT. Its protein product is CASRGTGNSPLHF.

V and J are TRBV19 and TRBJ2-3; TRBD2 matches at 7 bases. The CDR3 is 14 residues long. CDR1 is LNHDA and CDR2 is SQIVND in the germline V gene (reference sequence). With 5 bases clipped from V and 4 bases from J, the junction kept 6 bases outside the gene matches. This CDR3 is CASSWARESDTQYF. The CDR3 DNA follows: TGTGCCAGTAGTTGGGCGCGGGAGTCAGATACGCAGTATTTT.

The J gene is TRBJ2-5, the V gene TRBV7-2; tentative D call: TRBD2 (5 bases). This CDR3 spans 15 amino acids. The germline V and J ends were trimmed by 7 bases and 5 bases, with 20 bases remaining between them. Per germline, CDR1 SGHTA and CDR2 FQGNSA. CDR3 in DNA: TGTGCCAGCACGAGGGATCCTAGCTTAACTGAGACCCAGTACTTC. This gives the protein CASTRDPSLTETQYF.

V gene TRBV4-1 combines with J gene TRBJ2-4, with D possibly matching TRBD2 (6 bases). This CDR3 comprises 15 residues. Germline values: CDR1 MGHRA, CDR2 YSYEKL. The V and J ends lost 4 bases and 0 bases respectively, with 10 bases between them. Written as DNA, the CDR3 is TGCGCCAGCAGCCTCGGGACTTTAGCCAAAAACATTCAGTACTTC. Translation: CASSLGTLAKNIQYF.

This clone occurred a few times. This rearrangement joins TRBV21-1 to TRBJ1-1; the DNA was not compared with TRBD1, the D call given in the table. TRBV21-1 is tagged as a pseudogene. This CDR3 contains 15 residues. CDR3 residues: CASSKDQGARTEAFF. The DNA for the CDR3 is TGTGCCAGCAGCAAAGATCAGGGGGCGCGGACTGAAGCTTTCTTT.

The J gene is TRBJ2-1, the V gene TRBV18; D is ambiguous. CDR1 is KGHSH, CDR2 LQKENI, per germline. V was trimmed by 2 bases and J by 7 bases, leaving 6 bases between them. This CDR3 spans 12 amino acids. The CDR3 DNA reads TGTGCCAGCTCACCAAGTACAAATGAGCAGTTCTTC. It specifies CASSPSTNEQFF. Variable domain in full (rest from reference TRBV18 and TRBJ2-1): NAGVMQNPRHLVRRRGQEARLRCSPMKGHSHVYWYRQLPEEGLKFMVYLQKENIIDESGMPKERFSAEFPKEGPSILRIQQVVRGDSAAYFCASSPSTNEQFFGPGTRLTVL.

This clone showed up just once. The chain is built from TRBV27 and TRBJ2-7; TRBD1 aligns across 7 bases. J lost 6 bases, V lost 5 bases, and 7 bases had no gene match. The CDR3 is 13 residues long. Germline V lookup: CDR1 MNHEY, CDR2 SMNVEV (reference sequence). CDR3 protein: CASSKTGYSEQYF. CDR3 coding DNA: TGTGCCAGCAGTAAGACAGGGTACTCCGAGCAGTACTTC.

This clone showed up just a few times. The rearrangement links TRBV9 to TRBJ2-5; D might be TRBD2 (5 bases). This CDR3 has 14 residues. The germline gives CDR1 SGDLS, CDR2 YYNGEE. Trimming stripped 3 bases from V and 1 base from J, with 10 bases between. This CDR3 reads CASSDEGVQETQYF. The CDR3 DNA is TGTGCCAGCAGCGACGAGGGTGTCCAAGAGACCCAGTACTTC.

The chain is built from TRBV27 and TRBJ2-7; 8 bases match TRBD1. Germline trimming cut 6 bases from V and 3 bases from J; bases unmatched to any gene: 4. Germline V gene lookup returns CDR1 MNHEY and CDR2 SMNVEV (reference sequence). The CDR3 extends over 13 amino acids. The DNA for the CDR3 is TGTGCCAGCAGGGACAGGGTGTACTACGAGCAGTACTTC. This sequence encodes CASRDRVYYEQYF.

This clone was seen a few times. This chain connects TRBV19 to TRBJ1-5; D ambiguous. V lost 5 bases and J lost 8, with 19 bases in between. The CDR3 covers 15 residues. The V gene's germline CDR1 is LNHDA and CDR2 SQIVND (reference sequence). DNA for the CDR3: TGTGCCAGTAGTTCCGCGGTCGCCAATTGGGAGCCCCAGCATTTT. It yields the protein CASSSAVANWEPQHF.

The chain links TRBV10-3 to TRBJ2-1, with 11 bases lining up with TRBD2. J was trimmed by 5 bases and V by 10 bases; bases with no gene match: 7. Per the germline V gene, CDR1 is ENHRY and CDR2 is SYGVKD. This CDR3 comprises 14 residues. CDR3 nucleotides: TGTGCCACCCGCTCGGGACTAGCGGACAATGAGCAGTTCTTC. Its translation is CATRSGLADNEQFF.

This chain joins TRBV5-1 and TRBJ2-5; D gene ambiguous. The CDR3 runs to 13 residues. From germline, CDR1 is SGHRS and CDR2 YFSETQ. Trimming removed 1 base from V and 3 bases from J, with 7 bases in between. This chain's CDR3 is CASSLNREETQYF. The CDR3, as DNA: TGCGCCAGCAGCTTGAATCGCGAAGAGACCCAGTACTTC.

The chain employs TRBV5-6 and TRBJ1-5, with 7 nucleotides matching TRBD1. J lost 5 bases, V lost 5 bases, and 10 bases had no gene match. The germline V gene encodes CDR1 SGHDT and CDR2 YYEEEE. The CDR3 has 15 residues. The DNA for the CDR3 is TGTGCCAGCAGTCACAGACCCGGGACAGATCAGCCCCAGCATTTT. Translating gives CASSHRPGTDQPQHF.

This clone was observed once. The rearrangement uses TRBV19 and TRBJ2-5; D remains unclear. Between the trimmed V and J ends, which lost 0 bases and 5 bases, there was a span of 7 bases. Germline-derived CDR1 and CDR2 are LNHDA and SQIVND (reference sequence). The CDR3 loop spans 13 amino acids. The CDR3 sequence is CASSIDPLETQYF. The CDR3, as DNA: TGTGCCAGTAGTATAGATCCCTTGGAGACCCAGTACTTC.